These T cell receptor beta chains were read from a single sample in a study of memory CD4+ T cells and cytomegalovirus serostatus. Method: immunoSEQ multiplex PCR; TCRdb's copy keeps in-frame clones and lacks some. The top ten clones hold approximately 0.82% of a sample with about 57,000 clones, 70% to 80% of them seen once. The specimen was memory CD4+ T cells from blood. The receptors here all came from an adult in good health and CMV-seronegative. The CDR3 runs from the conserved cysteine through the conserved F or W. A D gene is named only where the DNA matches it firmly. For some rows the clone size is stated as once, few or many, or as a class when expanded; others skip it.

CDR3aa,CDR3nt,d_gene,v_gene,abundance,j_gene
CASSPDVGIEKLFF,TGTGCCAGCAGCCCGGATGTGGGCATCGAAAAACTGTTTTTT,NA,TRBV7-9,once,TRBJ1-4
CASSLDTGQTGNTIYF,TGCGCCAGCAGCTTAGACACGGGACAGACCGGAAACACCATATATTTT,TRBD1,TRBV5-1,many,TRBJ1-3
CASSISGTREYGYTF,TGTGCCAGCAGCATTTCGGGAACCCGGGAGTATGGCTACACCTTC,NA,TRBV7-9,NA,TRBJ1-2
CASSLGTSGSMYEQYF,TGCGCCAGCAGCTTGGGGACTAGCGGGAGTATGTACGAGCAGTACTTC,TRBD2,TRBV5-1,NA,TRBJ2-7
CASSPRDRGEETQYF,TGTGCCAGCTCACCGCGGGACAGGGGGGAAGAGACCCAGTACTTC,TRBD1,TRBV18,NA,TRBJ2-5
CASSLTSGGGETQYF,TGTGCCAGCAGCTTAACTAGCGGGGGCGGGGAGACCCAGTACTTC,TRBD2,TRBV7-3,NA,TRBJ2-5
CASSFQGAHGYTF,TGCGCCAGCAGCTTCCAGGGGGCACATGGCTACACCTTC,TRBD1,TRBV5-1,NA,TRBJ1-2
CSALKDRTTDTQYF,TGCAGCGCCCTCAAGGACCGAACCACAGATACGCAGTATTTT,NA,TRBV29-1,NA,TRBJ2-3
CASTQGVAVNYGYTF,TGTGCCAGCACCCAAGGAGTAGCGGTTAACTATGGCTACACCTTC,NA,TRBV28,NA,TRBJ1-2
CASTRSRGYGNQPQHF,TGTGCCAGTACCAGGAGCAGGGGGTACGGCAATCAGCCCCAGCATTTT,TRBD1,TRBV19,few,TRBJ1-5
CASRRTLGEYF,TGTGCCAGCAGAAGGACACTCGGGGAGTACTTC,NA,TRBV28,NA,TRBJ2-7
CAWRGETEAFF,TGTGCCTGGAGGGGAGAGACTGAAGCTTTCTTT,NA,TRBV30,few,TRBJ1-1
CSVGQVFRSLHF,TGCAGCGTTGGACAGGTTTTTAGGAGCCTCCACTTT,NA,TRBV29-1,few,TRBJ1-6
CATSLYRAVGQFF,TGTGCCACCAGCCTCTATCGGGCGGTTGGGCAGTTCTTC,NA,TRBV15,NA,TRBJ2-1
CASLRGPRGSSPLHF,TGTGCCTCACTCCGGGGCCCTCGGGGTAGTTCACCCCTCCACTTT,NA,TRBV30,few,TRBJ1-6
CASSGGRGTDTQYF,TGTGCCAGCAGTGGTGGCAGGGGCACAGATACGCAGTATTTT,NA,TRBV6-1,NA,TRBJ2-3
CASSFGTRGNQPQHF,TGTGCCAGCAGTTTTGGGACAAGGGGGAATCAGCCCCAGCATTTT,NA,TRBV28,NA,TRBJ1-5
CASSLGQQETQYF,TGCGCCAGCAGCTTAGGACAGCAAGAGACCCAGTACTTC,NA,TRBV5-1,NA,TRBJ2-5
CASSRDSGQGFSEAFF,TGTGCCAGCAGCCGAGATTCGGGGCAGGGGTTCTCTGAAGCTTTCTTT,NA,TRBV5-6,NA,TRBJ1-1
CASSQARTSGGADTQYF,TGCGCCAGCAGCCAAGCCCGGACTAGCGGGGGGGCAGATACGCAGTATTTT,TRBD2,TRBV4-1,NA,TRBJ2-3
CARSLCTGDDQGYTF,TGTGCCAGAAGCTTATGCACAGGGGACGATCAGGGCTACACCTTC,NA,TRBV7-5,NA,TRBJ1-2
CASSPTRRNTEAFF,TGTGCCAGCAGCCCCACACGTAGGAACACTGAAGCTTTCTTT,NA,TRBV7-2,NA,TRBJ1-1
CASSQDNGGYTF,TGTGCCAGCAGCCAAGATAACGGTGGCTACACCTTC,NA,TRBV4-2,NA,TRBJ1-2
CASSQYGIQGNTEAFF,TGCGCCAGCAGCCAATATGGAATACAGGGCAACACTGAAGCTTTCTTT,NA,TRBV5-1,few,TRBJ1-1
CATSRDRGTGANVLTF,TGTGCCACCAGCAGAGATCGGGGTACTGGGGCCAACGTCCTGACTTTC,NA,TRBV15,NA,TRBJ2-6
CASSLSRRTGELFF,TGTGCCAGCAGCTTGTCCAGGCGCACCGGGGAGCTGTTTTTT,NA,TRBV7-9,medium-sized,TRBJ2-2